Sequencing of this T cell receptor beta chain was carried out in a study of technical replicates of blood from a handful of donors. Using immunoSEQ multiplex PCR, the repertoire was profiled, and TCRdb retains in-frame clones only, with some absent. The sample has about 82,000 clones, over 75% seen once. Per germline, CDR1 SGHRS and CDR2 YFSETQ. The CDR3 extends over 14 amino acids. V gave up 6 bases and J gave up 7 bases; unmatched junction bases: 8. The sample was T cells isolated from PBMCs. The clonotype comes from a human donor in good health. This rearrangement joins TRBV5-1 to TRBJ2-1; 9 nucleotides line up with TRBD2. The CDR3 nucleotides are TGCGCCAGCAATCGGCTAGCGGGGAGTAATGAGCAGTTCTTC. Translated: CASNRLAGSNEQFF.